Below, 19 T cell receptor beta chains from the same sample are listed, as sequenced in a study of CD8+CD57+ T cells in acquired aplastic anemia. According to the study, genomic DNA was the template for TCR beta VDJ and CDR3 profiling. Via MiXCR, TCRdb re-called the reads, giving one row per CDR3 protein. The profile shows 200,000 or so distinct CDR3 sequences, 40% to 60% of them singletons. The sequenced patients had an expansion of CD8+CD57+ cells seen by flow cytometry. The specimen sequenced was sorted CD4+, CD8+, or CD8+CD57+ T cells (not recorded which) from PBMCs. The receptors come from a human donor with aplastic anemia.

This chain links TRBV9 with TRBJ1-1; TRBD1 agrees at 8 bases. This CDR3 region has 15 residues. The junction had 6 bases not matched to a gene; V was cut back by 0 bases and J by 5 bases. Looked up from germline, CDR1 is SGDLS and CDR2 is YYNGEE. CDR3 amino acids: CASSVETGDWTEAFF. CDR3 coding DNA: TGTGCCAGCAGCGTAGAGACAGGGGATTGGACTGAAGCTTTCTTT.

CDR3 nucleotides: TGCGCCAGCAGCCAAGTCATAGGGGTGGGTGAAAAACTGTTTTTT. Amino acids: CASSQVIGVGEKLFF. This chain joins TRBV4-1 and TRBJ1-4; perhaps TRBD1 as D (5 bases). The ends were cut back, 1 base at V and 7 bases at J, with 13 bases in the middle. The CDR3 extends over 15 amino acids. Germline-derived CDR1 and CDR2 are MGHRA and YSYEKL.

J is TRBJ2-7 and V is TRBV6-7; a weak D match, TRBD1 (5 bases). TRBV6-7 is marked as an open reading frame, function uncertain. The CDR3 has 17 amino acids. V lost 5 bases and J lost 0, with 20 bases in between. CDR3 coding DNA: TGTGCCAGCAGTGCAGGGCTACTCGCAAACCCCTCCTACGAGCAGTACTTC. It translates to CASSAGLLANPSYEQYF.

This clonotype showed up many times. CDR3 coding DNA: TGTGCCAGCACCCCGGGACAGGGAATTTCACCCCTCCACTTT. Protein product: CASTPGQGISPLHF. The chain joins TRBV2 to TRBJ1-6; 9 bases line up with TRBD1. From germline, CDR1 is SNHLY and CDR2 FYNNEI. The trim removed 7 bases at V and 9 bases at J, leaving 7 bases unmatched. The CDR3 length is 14 residues.

The chain joins TRBV7-2 to TRBJ1-2; a possible D gene is TRBD1 (6 bases). Per the germline V gene, CDR1 is SGHTA and CDR2 is FQGNSA. Trimming shortened V by 5 bases and J by 3 bases, and 13 bases separated the two germline ends. The length of the CDR3 is 14 residues. The CDR3 nucleotides read TGTGCCAGCAGCCCCCGGGCAGGGGACTATGGCTACACCTTC. Translation: CASSPRAGDYGYTF.

The V gene is TRBV5-8, the J gene TRBJ1-1; D is unclear. CDR1 is SGHTS and CDR2 is YDEGEE in the germline V gene. There are 17 residues in the CDR3. Trimming shortened V by 4 bases and J by 0 bases, and 19 bases separated the two germline ends. CDR3 amino acids: CASSQAIGGEVNTEAFF. Here the CDR3 DNA reads TGTGCCAGCAGCCAAGCCATAGGAGGAGAGGTGAACACTGAAGCTTTCTTT. Complete variable domain (other parts from reference TRBV5-8 and TRBJ1-1): EAGVTQSPTHLIKTRGQQATLRCSPISGHTSVYWYQQALGLGLQFLLWYDEGEERNRGNFPPRFSGRQFPNYSSELNVNALELEDSALYLCASSQAIGGEVNTEAFFGQGTRLTVV.

With regard to this clonotype: This could be a read error, since a much larger clone is one nucleotide away. The rearrangement links TRBV5-1 to TRBJ2-2; D is ambiguous. This CDR3 contains 16 residues. Germline CDR1 is SGHRS and CDR2 is YFSETQ. The V end lost 2 bases, the J end lost 7 bases, and 18 bases lay between the germline ends. Written as DNA, the CDR3 is TGCGCCAGCAGCTTCTTAGGTCAGAGTGACGGCGGGGAGCTGTTTTTT. Translating it yields CASSFLGQSDGGELFF.

Points on this clonotype: A read error is possible here, since a much larger clone lies one base away. The chain recombines TRBV5-1 with TRBJ1-1; 8 bases match TRBD1. The CDR3 runs 18 residues. The junction had 21 bases not matched to a gene; V was cut back by 0 bases and J by 11 bases. The germline CDR1 and CDR2 sequences are SGHRS and YFSETQ. CDR3 sequence: CASSLEAGGIGLNTGAFF. The CDR3 nucleotides are TGCGCCAGCAGCTTGGAAGCAGGGGGCATAGGCCTGAACACTGGTGCTTTCTTT.

This clonotype showed up many times. The chain links TRBV5-1 to TRBJ2-5; 9 bases align to TRBD2. The CDR3 extends over 13 amino acids. The V and J ends lost 9 bases and 2 bases, in that order; junction bases with no gene match: 5. The germline CDR1 and CDR2 sequences are SGHRS and YFSETQ. The CDR3 DNA follows: TGCGCCACTTCGACTAGCGGACAAGAGACCCAGTACTTC. This sequence encodes CATSTSGQETQYF.

CDR3 sequence: CSAPLRGGGYTF. For the CDR3, the DNA is TGCAGTGCCCCACTCAGGGGGGGCGGCTACACCTTC. The chain couples TRBV20-1 to TRBJ1-2; 7 nucleotides line up with TRBD1. The germline gives CDR1 DFQATT, CDR2 SNEGSKA (reference sequence). V lost 6 bases to trimming and J lost 8 bases; unmatched junction nucleotides: 9. The CDR3 spans 12 residues.

The sample holds many counts of this clonotype. The chain links TRBV5-1 to TRBJ2-3; 10 bases are a match to TRBD2. V was pared by 3 bases and J by 0 bases, with 4 bases of the junction left unmatched. CDR1 and CDR2 (germline): SGHRS, YFSETQ. The CDR3 is 16 residues long. The DNA of the CDR3 is TGCGCCAGCAGCTCTAGCGGGGGCGTTAGCACAGATACGCAGTATTTT. Amino acid sequence: CASSSSGGVSTDTQYF.

This clonotype was counted ten times or more. V and J are TRBV7-9 and TRBJ2-2, with 7 bases that match TRBD2. The CDR3 consists of 13 residues. The germline V gene encodes CDR1 SEHNR and CDR2 FQNEAQ (reference sequence). V shed 5 bases and J 7 bases; nucleotides not matched to a gene: 4. CDR3: CASSPRGDGELFF. The CDR3 DNA reads as TGTGCCAGCAGCCCCCGGGGGGACGGGGAGCTGTTTTTT.

V is TRBV12-3 or TRBV12-4 and J is TRBJ2-2, with D maybe TRBD2 (7 bases). Trimming cost V 5 bases and J 4 bases, with 17 bases left between them. CDR3 size: 16 residues. CDR3 in DNA: TGTGCCAGCAGTCCTATGCCGGGGGGCGGCACCGGGGAGCTGTTTTTT. Protein: CASSPMPGGGTGELFF.

Concerning this clonotype itself: This could be a read error, since a much larger clone is one nucleotide away. Since the CDR3 does not end with the conserved phenylalanine or tryptophan, this likely comes from a read error. This chain joins TRBV12-3 or TRBV12-4 and TRBJ1-5; D remains unclear. The V end was cut by 1 base, the J end by 1 base, with 14 bases between. CDR3 length equals 17 residues. The chain's CDR3 is CASSLESDSSSNQPQHS. DNA for the CDR3: TGTGCCAGCAGTTTAGAGTCCGACTCCTCGAGCAATCAGCCCCAGCATTCT.

This clonotype occurred a few times. This sequence may be a read error, since a much larger clone differs from it by one base. This sequence joins TRBV9 and TRBJ2-1, with 7 bases fitting TRBD1. Germline CDR1 SGDLS, CDR2 YYNGEE. This CDR3 has 15 residues. The CDR3 DNA follows: TGTGCCAGCACACCTCCGGGACAGTCCTCCAATGAGCAGTTCTTC. Translation: CASTPPGQSSNEQFF.

The chain recombines TRBV10-3 with TRBJ1-5; 7 nucleotides line up with TRBD1. The CDR3 loop spans 15 amino acids. Germline V gene sequence: CDR1 ENHRY, CDR2 SYGVKD. V was pared by 6 bases and J by 0 bases, with 5 bases of the junction left unmatched. The CDR3 sequence: CAIRETGNSNQPQHF. The CDR3 DNA reads as TGTGCCATCAGGGAGACAGGGAATAGCAATCAGCCCCAGCATTTT.

This clonotype was counted many times. The chain joins TRBV12-3 or TRBV12-4 to TRBJ1-2, with D possibly matching TRBD1 (5 bases). This CDR3 has 13 residues. V was pared by 6 bases and J by 5 bases, with 13 bases between. The CDR3 bases are TGTGCCAGCAGCCACCGTGGGGGGTATGGCTACACCTTC. As protein: CASSHRGGYGYTF.

This clonotype was found many times. This chain joins TRBV11-2 and TRBJ2-5; 7 nucleotides align to TRBD1. The germline V gene encodes CDR1 SGHAT and CDR2 FQNNGV. CDR3 length equals 15 residues. V was clipped by 5 bases and J by 0 bases; unmatched bases: 6. CDR3 sequence reads: CASSPGGGYQETQYF. CDR3 sequence (DNA): TGTGCCAGCAGCCCAGGGGGTGGGTACCAAGAGACCCAGTACTTC.

This clonotype was seen repeatedly, ten times or more. The V and J genes are TRBV5-1 and TRBJ2-1; TRBD1 aligns across 10 bases. V shed 1 base, J shed 8 bases, and the junction held 9 bases outside the gene matches. This CDR3 is built from 16 residues. Per the germline V gene, CDR1 is SGHRS and CDR2 is YFSETQ. CDR3 sequence: CASSLLAGQGRDEQFF. As DNA, the CDR3 is TGCGCCAGCAGCTTGCTGGCGGGACAGGGGAGAGATGAGCAGTTCTTC.